This T cell receptor (beta chain) was recorded in a study of blood T cell repertoires in COVID-19. Study at large: The United States, Italy and Spain provided the acute and convalescent COVID-19 samples. Nucleic acid was either cDNA or gDNA, and it came from T cells, B-cell-depleted T cells, or PBMCs.

Only in-frame clones appear in the TCRdb table, and some are missing; sequencing was by immunoSEQ multiplex PCR. The sample includes 250,000 to 300,000 clones, around 85% of them seen just once. The length of the CDR3 is 16 residues. In germline, CDR1 is SGDLS, CDR2 YYNGEE. The ends lost 3 bases at V and 7 bases at J; junction bases unmatched: 13. The rearrangement links TRBV9 to TRBJ2-1; TRBD2 aligns across 7 bases. The sequence came from a woman in her 70s with acute or convalescent COVID-19. Material: peripheral blood. CDR3 nucleotides: TGTGCCAGCAGCGGAGTAAATGTCGGGGGACTAAATGAGCAGTTCTTC. Encoded protein: CASSGVNVGGLNEQFF.